These 20 T cell receptor beta chains were sequenced from one sample in a study of shared clonotypes between healthy human individuals. Produced via immunoSEQ multiplex PCR; TCRdb's table is partial and in-frame only. The data show some 480,000 clones, 70% to 85% seen once. Sequences were obtained from PBMCs. These receptors came from a woman aged 40 to 55 in good health. Some clones in this sample may be carry-over from other donors' samples.

The CDR3 nucleotides are TGTGCCAGCAGCTCCCCGACTAGAAATGGGAAGACCCAGTACTTC. Its protein is CASSSPTRNGKTQYF. The chain combines TRBV13 with TRBJ2-5; D might be TRBD2 (6 bases). This CDR3 is built from 15 residues. Germline V gene data show CDR1 as PRHDT and CDR2 as FYEKMQ (reference sequence). Trimming cost V 4 bases and J 6 bases, with 18 bases left between them.

The table lists this clone with a count of one. CDR3 DNA: TGTGCCAGCAGTGATTTGGACTTGGTCGGGGGGACCCAGTACTTC. Protein sequence: CASSDLDLVGGTQYF. This rearrangement joins TRBV2 to TRBJ2-5; TRBD2 is a possible D gene (6 bases). The CDR3 contains 15 residues. Germline CDR1 and CDR2: SNHLY and FYNNEI. V was trimmed by 3 bases and J by 7 bases, leaving 18 bases between them.

The V call is TRBV18, the J call TRBJ2-7, with D possibly matching TRBD2 (5 bases). There are 14 residues in the CDR3. Trimming pared 1 base from V and 2 bases from J, leaving 9 bases between. Germline CDR1 and CDR2: KGHSH and LQKENI. The DNA for the CDR3 is TGTGCCAGCTCACCACTTGGGAGAACCTACGAGCAGTACTTC. Amino acid sequence: CASSPLGRTYEQYF. Using reference TRBV18 and TRBJ2-7 for the parts outside the CDR3, the full variable domain is NAGVMQNPRHLVRRRGQEARLRCSPMKGHSHVYWYRQLPEEGLKFMVYLQKENIIDESGMPKERFSAEFPKEGPSILRIQQVVRGDSAAYFCASSPLGRTYEQYFGPGTRLTVT.

This clone was detected once. The chain has TRBV28 and TRBJ1-4; possible D gene TRBD1, 6 bases. The germline CDR1 and CDR2 sequences are MDHEN and SYDVKM. CDR3 size: 16 residues. Deletions cut 3 bases from V and 1 base from J, with 12 bases between. The CDR3 region is CASSLQGKITNEKLFF. The CDR3 region has the DNA TGTGCCAGCAGTTTGCAGGGGAAGATAACTAATGAAAAACTGTTTTTT. The full variable domain, its missing parts supplied by reference TRBV28 and TRBJ1-4, is DVKVTQSSRYLVKRTGEKVFLECVQDMDHENMFWYRQDPGLGLRLIYFSYDVKMKEKGDIPEGYSVSREKKERFSLILESASTNQTSMYLCASSLQGKITNEKLFFGSGTQLSVL.

The chain has TRBV7-2 and TRBJ2-7; perhaps TRBD2 as D (5 bases). The germline V gene encodes CDR1 SGHTA and CDR2 FQGNSA. The CDR3 totals 13 residues. Trimming took off 1 base at V and 6 bases at J, with 10 bases between the two ends. CDR3 amino acids: CASSLGQRLEQYF. CDR3 sequence (DNA): TGTGCCAGCAGCTTAGGGCAGCGGCTCGAGCAGTACTTC.

The genes are TRBV5-1 and TRBJ2-3, with no clear D. Trimming stripped 0 bases from V and 5 bases from J, with 13 bases between. The germline V gene encodes CDR1 SGHRS and CDR2 YFSETQ. CDR3 length equals 15 residues. The CDR3, as DNA: TGCGCCAGCAGCTTGGATTTTGGGGATCAAGATACGCAGTATTTT. It specifies CASSLDFGDQDTQYF.

The chain has TRBV5-1 and TRBJ2-7; 8 nucleotides align to TRBD1. Unmatched junction bases numbered 11, after V lost 4 bases and J lost 5 bases. Germline V gives CDR1 SGHRS, CDR2 YFSETQ. The CDR3 sequence is 15 residues long. The CDR3 loop reads CASSTAGQGLHEQYF. CDR3 sequence (DNA): TGCGCCAGCAGCACCGCCGGACAGGGCTTGCACGAGCAGTACTTC.

J is TRBJ1-2 and V is TRBV15, with 7 nucleotides matching TRBD1. Unmatched junction bases numbered 7, after V lost 5 bases and J lost 7 bases. The germline V gene encodes CDR1 LNHNV and CDR2 YYDKDF (reference sequence). This CDR3 is 13 amino acids long. This CDR3 is CATSSTGTGGYTF. The CDR3 DNA is TGTGCCACCAGCTCGACAGGGACGGGTGGCTACACCTTC.

This clone was counted a few times. This chain links TRBV30 with TRBJ1-1, with D unclear. In germline, CDR1 is GTSNPN, CDR2 SVGIG (reference sequence). Trimming took 4 bases from V and 1 from J, leaving 7 bases between them. The CDR3 is 12 residues long. CDR3 region: CAWKRENTEAFF. In DNA form, the CDR3 reads TGTGCCTGGAAGCGAGAGAACACTGAAGCTTTCTTT.

The chain carries TRBV25-1 and TRBJ2-1, with 11 nucleotides matching TRBD2. The CDR3 has 15 amino acids. Trimming took 3 bases from V and 4 from J; bases not matched to a gene: 2. Germline CDR1 is MGHDK and CDR2 is SYGVNS. Here the CDR3 DNA reads TGTGCCAGCAGTGATAGCGGGAGGGTTTACAATGAGCAGTTCTTC. Translation: CASSDSGRVYNEQFF. The full variable domain, rest sourced from reference TRBV25-1 and TRBJ2-1, is EADIYQTPRYLVIGTGKKITLECSQTMGHDKMYWYQQDPGMELHLIHYSYGVNSTEKGDLSSESTVSRIRTEHFPLTLESARPSHTSQYLCASSDSGRVYNEQFFGPGTRLTVL.

The genes are TRBV5-4 and TRBJ2-7, with D tentatively TRBD1 (6 bases). This CDR3 has 14 residues. Germline CDR1 reads SGHNT; CDR2 reads YYREEE (reference sequence). V lost 4 bases and J lost 5, with 16 bases in between. The CDR3 DNA sequence: TGTGCCAGCAGCGTGGACAGCATGACTAACGAGCAGTACTTC. Encoded protein: CASSVDSMTNEQYF.

This clone showed up just once. The CDR3 sequence: CASSRSLAQEDYGYTF. The CDR3 nucleotides are TGTGCCAGCAGCCGAAGCTTAGCCCAAGAGGACTATGGCTACACCTTC. V and J are TRBV7-2 and TRBJ1-2; no firm D call. CDR1 SGHTA and CDR2 FQGNSA come from the germline V gene. V was trimmed by 5 bases and J by 3 bases, leaving 19 bases between them. The CDR3 is 16 amino acids.

The chain joins TRBV11-2 to TRBJ2-6; 7 positions match TRBD1. The CDR3 length is 17 residues. The V gene end was trimmed by 5 bases and the J gene end by 4 bases; junction bases not matched to a gene: 11. The germline gives CDR1 SGHAT, CDR2 FQNNGV. CDR3 region: CASSPRQGGSGANVLTF. CDR3 nucleotide sequence: TGTGCCAGCAGCCCTAGACAGGGTGGGTCCGGGGCCAACGTCCTGACTTTC. Complete variable domain (other parts from reference TRBV11-2 and TRBJ2-6): EAGVAQSPRYKIIEKRQSVAFWCNPISGHATLYWYQQILGQGPKLLIQFQNNGVVDDSQLPKDRFSAERLKGVDSTLKIQPAKLEDSAVYLCASSPRQGGSGANVLTFGAGSRLTVL.

The rearrangement joins TRBV29-1 to TRBJ2-1, with D possibly being TRBD1 (6 bases). The CDR3 runs 13 residues. CDR1 SQVTM and CDR2 ANQGSEA come from the germline V gene. V shed 3 bases and J shed 9 bases, with 15 bases lying between them. The DNA for the CDR3 is TGCAGCGTTGATGGGATTGGGGGCGGTGAGCAGTTCTTC. Encoded protein: CSVDGIGGGEQFF.

There are many counts of this clone. V gene TRBV2 combines with J gene TRBJ1-2, with 12 nucleotides matching TRBD1. V gave up 5 bases and J gave up 5 bases; unmatched junction bases: 6. CDR1 and CDR2 (germline): SNHLY, FYNNEI. The CDR3 has 15 amino acids. The CDR3 nucleotides are TGTGCCAGCAGTCGGGACAGGGGGCAAGGGTATGGCTACACCTTC. Its protein product is CASSRDRGQGYGYTF.

The chain employs TRBV4-1 and TRBJ1-1; TRBD1 matches 10 bases. The V and J ends lost 4 bases and 5 bases, in that order; junction bases with no gene match: 4. The CDR3 extends over 14 amino acids. The germline CDR1 and CDR2 sequences are MGHRA and YSYEKL. CDR3 sequence: CASSRDRGQTEAFF. CDR3 coding DNA: TGCGCCAGCAGCCGTGACAGGGGGCAGACTGAAGCTTTCTTT.

Only one count was recorded for this clone. The chain couples TRBV5-1 to TRBJ1-4; unclear D gene. V shed 0 bases and J shed 0 bases, with 9 bases lying between them. CDR3 length: 16 amino acids. Germline CDR1 reads SGHRS; CDR2 reads YFSETQ. The CDR3 sequence: CASSLGATATNEKLFF. The CDR3 DNA reads TGCGCCAGCAGCTTGGGGGCCACTGCAACTAATGAAAAACTGTTTTTT. The full variable domain, rest sourced from reference TRBV5-1 and TRBJ1-4, is KAGVTQTPRYLIKTRGQQVTLSCSPISGHRSVSWYQQTPGQGLQFLFEYFSETQRNKGNFPGRFSGRQFSNSRSEMNVSTLELGDSALYLCASSLGATATNEKLFFGSGTQLSVL.

The chain combines TRBV10-3 with TRBJ2-7, with 8 bases that match TRBD2. The ends lost 7 bases at V and 7 bases at J; junction bases unmatched: 12. Germline loops: CDR1 ENHRY, CDR2 SYGVKD. The CDR3 is made up of 14 amino acids. This CDR3 reads CAIKSGGDTREQYF. The CDR3 nucleotides are TGTGCCATCAAGTCGGGGGGGGATACGAGAGAGCAGTACTTC.

This chain links TRBV7-9 with TRBJ2-1; possibly TRBD1 for D (5 bases). V was cut by 7 bases and J by 2 bases, with 18 bases left in between. The CDR3 is made up of 16 amino acids. The germline CDR1 and CDR2 sequences are SEHNR and FQNEAQ (reference sequence). The DNA for the CDR3 is TGTGCCAGCACCCTCGGTGAAGGGGAAACCTACAATGAGCAGTTCTTC. This gives the protein CASTLGEGETYNEQFF.

The CDR3 loop reads CASTSTDTQYF. Here the CDR3 DNA reads TGTGCCTCGACGTCGACAGATACGCAGTATTTT. The chain couples TRBV30 to TRBJ2-3; D gene uncertain. V lost 7 bases and J lost 3, with 8 bases in between. CDR1 and CDR2 (germline): GTSNPN, SVGIG (reference sequence). The CDR3 has 11 residues.